This T cell receptor (beta chain) was identified during a study of blood T cell repertoires in COVID-19. Study-wide background: PBMCs, B-cell-depleted T cells, or T cells were the source of the cDNA or gDNA that made up the material.

V was pared by 6 bases and J by 0 bases, with 11 bases between. The CDR3 spans 14 residues. CDR1 and CDR2 (germline): SGHDN, FVKESK. In the original analysis: Nucleated cell counts were estimated from reference gene primer amplification. The protocol was immunoSEQ multiplex PCR, while the TCRdb copy is restricted to in-frame clones and leaves out a portion. That table supplies the V and J calls and clone size; D and trimming were determined from the DNA. Of tens of thousands of clones listed, roughly 90% are singletons. The origin of this receptor is a human donor in a cohort sampled during active COVID-19. The sequencing input was peripheral blood. V usage is TRBV14 and J usage is TRBJ1-1; possible D gene TRBD1, 5 bases. CDR3 in amino acids: CASSRAGMNTEAFF. CDR3 DNA: TGTGCCAGCAGTCGTGCAGGGATGAACACTGAAGCTTTCTTT.